A single T cell receptor (beta chain) is shown here with its context. Participant-reported clinical history was the basis for cohort assignment. The record originates from a study of blood T cell repertoires in COVID-19. CDR1 is SGHRS, CDR2 YFSETQ, per germline. The CDR3 covers 13 residues. V was cut by 2 bases and J by 2 bases, with 8 bases left in between. Per the authors' pipeline: Amplifying reference gene primers gave estimates of nucleated cell counts. TCRdb's copy holds only in-frame clones and misses some; the assay was immunoSEQ multiplex PCR. V, J and clone size are those of that table, while D and trimming were read from the DNA. The sample records more than 200,000 clones, about four fifths being singletons.

The sequencing input was PBMCs or T cells enriched from blood (not recorded which). The chain couples TRBV5-1 to TRBJ2-7; possibly TRBD2 for D (5 bases). The sequence derives from a man aged 55 to 70 who had recovered from COVID-19. The CDR3 sequence is CASSLASPYEQYF. The CDR3 DNA is TGCGCCAGCAGCTTAGCTAGCCCCTACGAGCAGTACTTC.